This T cell receptor (beta chain) originates from a study of cytotoxic CD8 clonotypes in ibrutinib-treated CLL. As for the study in general: By median roughly 74 months, 12 had progressed and about 14 stayed remitted; responses had been 2 complete and about 25 partial. Points from the study as a whole: Rising at ibrutinib response, clonality subsequently fell back toward baseline at progression.

With sequencing, the targeted depth ranged from 1 in 200,000 to 1 in 1 million T cells. The assay was immunoSEQ multiplex PCR, and TCRdb's table has in-frame clones only and misses some. Of roughly 150,000 clones listed, approximately 84% are singletons. Notes on this clone: Its antigen is unidentified.

Cryopreserved PBMCs provided around 1.9 micrograms of genomic DNA for the TCR beta libraries. Germline V CDR1 and CDR2: SGHRS, YFSETQ. With 2 bases removed from V and 3 bases from J, the gap between germline ends came to 14 bases. The length of the CDR3 is 15 residues. The source was PBMCs, collected after 24 months of ibrutinib treatment. The genes are TRBV5-1 and TRBJ1-2; D is unresolved. The clonotype was recovered from a human donor with chronic lymphocytic leukemia. The CDR3 loop reads CASSLVHPLDYGYTF. The CDR3 coding sequence is TGCGCCAGCAGCTTAGTACACCCGCTGGACTATGGCTACACCTTC.